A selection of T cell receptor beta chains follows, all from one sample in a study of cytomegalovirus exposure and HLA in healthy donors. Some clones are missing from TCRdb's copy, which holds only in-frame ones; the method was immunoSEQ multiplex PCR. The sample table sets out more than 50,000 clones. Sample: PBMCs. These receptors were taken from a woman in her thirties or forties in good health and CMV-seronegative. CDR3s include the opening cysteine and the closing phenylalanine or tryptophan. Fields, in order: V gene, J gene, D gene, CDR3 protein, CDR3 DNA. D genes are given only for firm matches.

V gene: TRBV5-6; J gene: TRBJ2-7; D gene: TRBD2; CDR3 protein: CASFRLAGSAYEQYF; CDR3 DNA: TGTGCCAGTTTCAGACTAGCGGGGAGCGCCTACGAGCAGTACTTC
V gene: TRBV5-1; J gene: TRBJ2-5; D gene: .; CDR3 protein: CASSFVQETQYF; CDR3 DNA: TGCGCCAGCAGCTTCGTCCAAGAGACCCAGTACTTC
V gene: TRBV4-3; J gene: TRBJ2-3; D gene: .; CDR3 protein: CASSQQLGVTQYF; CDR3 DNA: TGCGCCAGCAGCCAACAGCTAGGAGTTACGCAGTATTTT
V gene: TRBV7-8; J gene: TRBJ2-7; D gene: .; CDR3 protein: CASSLVAAGEQYF; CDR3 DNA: TGTGCCAGCAGCTTAGTCGCGGCGGGCGAGCAGTACTTC
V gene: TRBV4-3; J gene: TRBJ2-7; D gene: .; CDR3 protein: CASSPYLMRLLYEQYF; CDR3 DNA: TGCGCCAGCAGCCCTTACCTCATGCGGTTACTATACGAGCAGTACTTC
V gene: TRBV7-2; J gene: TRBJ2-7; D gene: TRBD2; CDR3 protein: CASSQGTSGGYEQYF; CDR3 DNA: TGTGCCAGCAGCCAAGGGACTAGCGGGGGCTACGAGCAGTACTTC
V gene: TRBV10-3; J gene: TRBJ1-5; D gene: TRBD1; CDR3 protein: CAISESGRGREPQHF; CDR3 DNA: TGTGCCATCAGTGAGTCGGGCAGGGGGCGCGAGCCCCAGCATTTT
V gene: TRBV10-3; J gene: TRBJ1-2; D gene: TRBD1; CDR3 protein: CAISRDRGPENGYTF; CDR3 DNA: TGTGCCATCAGCCGGGACAGGGGCCCTGAAAATGGCTACACCTTC
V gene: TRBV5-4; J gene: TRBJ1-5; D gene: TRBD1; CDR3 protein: CASSDGTGGNQPQHF; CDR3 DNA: TGTGCCAGCAGCGATGGAACAGGGGGCAATCAGCCCCAGCATTTT
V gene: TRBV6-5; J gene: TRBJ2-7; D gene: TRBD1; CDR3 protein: CASSSNPGTGTYEQYF; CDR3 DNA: TGTGCCAGCAGTTCAAACCCCGGGACAGGTACCTACGAGCAGTACTTC
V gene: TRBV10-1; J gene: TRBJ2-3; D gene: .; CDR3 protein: CPNTDTQYF; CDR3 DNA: TGCCCAAACACAGATACGCAGTATTTT
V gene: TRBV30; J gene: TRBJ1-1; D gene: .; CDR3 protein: CAWSVTVTEAFF; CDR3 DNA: TGTGCCTGGAGTGTTACGGTCACTGAAGCTTTCTTT
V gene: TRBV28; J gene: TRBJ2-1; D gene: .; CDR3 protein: CASTVNYNEQFF; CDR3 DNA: TGTGCCAGCACAGTCAACTACAATGAGCAGTTCTTC
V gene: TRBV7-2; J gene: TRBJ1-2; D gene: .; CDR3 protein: CASSPRVAPNYGYTF; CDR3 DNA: TGTGCCAGCAGCCCCCGGGTCGCACCTAACTATGGCTACACCTTC
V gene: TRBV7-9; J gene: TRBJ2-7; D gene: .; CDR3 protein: CASSLNGRRYEQYF; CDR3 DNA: TGTGCCAGCAGCTTAAATGGGAGACGCTACGAGCAGTACTTC
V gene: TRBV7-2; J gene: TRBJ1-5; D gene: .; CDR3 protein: CASSFGDLNQPQHF; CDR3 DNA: TGTGCCAGCAGCTTCGGAGATCTCAATCAGCCCCAGCATTTT
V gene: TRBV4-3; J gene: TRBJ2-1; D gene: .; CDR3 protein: CASSPEGGSGNEQFF; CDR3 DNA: TGCGCCAGCAGCCCTGAGGGCGGGTCGGGGAATGAGCAGTTCTTC
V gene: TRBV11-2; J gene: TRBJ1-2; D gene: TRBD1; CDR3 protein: CASSLGQGADYGYTF; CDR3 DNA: TGTGCCAGCAGCTTAGGACAGGGGGCTGACTATGGCTACACCTTC
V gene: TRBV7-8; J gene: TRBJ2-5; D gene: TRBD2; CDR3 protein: CASSLEGLAGGETQYF; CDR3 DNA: TGTGCCAGCAGCTTAGAGGGACTAGCGGGTGGTGAGACCCAGTACTTC
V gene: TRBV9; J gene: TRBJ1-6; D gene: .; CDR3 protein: CASSPGVGGSPLHF; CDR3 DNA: TGTGCCAGCAGCCCCGGGGTAGGTGGTTCACCCCTCCACTTT
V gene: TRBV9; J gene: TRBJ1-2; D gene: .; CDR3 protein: CASQRERSSYGYTF; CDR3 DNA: TGTGCCAGCCAGCGGGAAAGGAGCTCCTATGGCTACACCTTC
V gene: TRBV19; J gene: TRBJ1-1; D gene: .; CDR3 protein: CASSVIPGQANTEAFF; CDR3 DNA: TGTGCCAGTAGTGTTATTCCGGGACAAGCGAACACTGAAGCTTTCTTT
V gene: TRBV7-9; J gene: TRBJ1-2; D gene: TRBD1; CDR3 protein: CASSLADRGPLHGYTF; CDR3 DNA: TGTGCCAGCAGCTTAGCTGACAGGGGACCCCTCCATGGCTACACCTTC
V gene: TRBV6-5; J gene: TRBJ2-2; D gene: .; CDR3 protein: CASSDRGGTGELFF; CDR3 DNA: TGTGCCAGCAGTGATAGGGGGGGAACCGGGGAGCTGTTTTTT
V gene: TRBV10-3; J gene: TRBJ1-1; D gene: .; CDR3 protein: CAIRGQNTEAFF; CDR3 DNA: TGTGCCATCAGGGGACAGAACACTGAAGCTTTCTTT
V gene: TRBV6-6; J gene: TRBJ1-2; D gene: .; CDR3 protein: CASRAGDGYTF; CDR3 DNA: TGTGCCAGCAGGGCAGGGGATGGCTACACCTTC
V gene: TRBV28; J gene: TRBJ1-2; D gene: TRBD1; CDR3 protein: CASTRDRAPHSDGYTF; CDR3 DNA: TGTGCCAGCACCCGGGACAGGGCCCCGCATAGCGATGGCTACACCTTC
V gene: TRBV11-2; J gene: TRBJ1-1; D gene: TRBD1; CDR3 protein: CASRKDRGNTEAFF; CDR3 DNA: TGTGCCAGCAGGAAAGACAGGGGGAACACTGAAGCTTTCTTT
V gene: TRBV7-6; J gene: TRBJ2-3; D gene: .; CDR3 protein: CASSLGGRGSTDTQYF; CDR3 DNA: TGTGCCAGCAGCTTAGGGGGGAGGGGGAGCACAGATACGCAGTATTTT
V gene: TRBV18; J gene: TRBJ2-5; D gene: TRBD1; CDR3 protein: CASSLPGQGGTQYF; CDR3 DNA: TGTGCCAGCTCACTCCCGGGACAGGGAGGGACCCAGTACTTC
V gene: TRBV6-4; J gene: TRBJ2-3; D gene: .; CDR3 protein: CASSDGGGGTDTQYF; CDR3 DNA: TGTGCCAGCAGTGACGGAGGGGGGGGAACAGATACGCAGTATTTT
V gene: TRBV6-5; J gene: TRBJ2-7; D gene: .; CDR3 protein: CASSFAGDEQYF; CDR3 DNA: TGTGCCAGCAGTTTCGCAGGGGACGAGCAGTACTTC
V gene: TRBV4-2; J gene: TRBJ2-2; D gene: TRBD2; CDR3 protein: CASSQESGRVSGELFF; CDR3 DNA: TGTGCCAGCAGCCAAGAGTCCGGGAGGGTGAGCGGGGAGCTGTTTTTT
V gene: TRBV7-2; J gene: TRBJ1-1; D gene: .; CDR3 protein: CASSLLRAGAEAFF; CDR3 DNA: TGTGCCAGCAGCTTACTCCGAGCAGGGGCTGAAGCTTTCTTT
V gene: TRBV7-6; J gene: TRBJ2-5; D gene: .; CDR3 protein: CASSGARGQETQYF; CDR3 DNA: TGTGCCAGCAGCGGAGCAAGGGGGCAAGAGACCCAGTACTTC
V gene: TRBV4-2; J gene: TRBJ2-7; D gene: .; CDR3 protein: CASSQSQGSPWGEQYF; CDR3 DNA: TGTGCCAGCAGCCAAAGTCAGGGTAGTCCCTGGGGCGAGCAGTACTTC
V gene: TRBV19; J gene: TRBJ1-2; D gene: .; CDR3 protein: CASSIAPAGGYTF; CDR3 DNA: TGTGCCAGTAGTATAGCTCCGGCGGGGGGCTACACCTTC
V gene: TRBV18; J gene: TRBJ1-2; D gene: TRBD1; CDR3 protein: CASSLTGTNYGYTF; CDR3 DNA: TGTGCCAGCTCACTGACAGGGACAAACTATGGCTACACCTTC
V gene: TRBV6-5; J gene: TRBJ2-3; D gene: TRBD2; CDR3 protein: CASRAGGGTDTQYF; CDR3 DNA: TGTGCCAGCCGAGCGGGAGGCGGGACAGATACGCAGTATTTT
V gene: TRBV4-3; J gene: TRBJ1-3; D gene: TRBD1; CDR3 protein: CASSPGQGGFLSSGNTIYF; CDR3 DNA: TGCGCCAGCAGCCCGGGACAGGGCGGCTTTCTAAGCTCTGGAAACACCATATATTTT
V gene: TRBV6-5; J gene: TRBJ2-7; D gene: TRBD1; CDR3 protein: CASSYSGQSVYEQYF; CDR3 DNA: TGTGCCAGCAGTTACTCGGGACAGAGTGTCTACGAGCAGTACTTC
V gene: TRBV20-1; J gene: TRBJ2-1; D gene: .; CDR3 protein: CSASAGFF; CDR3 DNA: TGCAGTGCTAGTGCCGGGTTCTTC
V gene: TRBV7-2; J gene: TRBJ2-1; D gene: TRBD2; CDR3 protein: CASSLAYGTTNEQFF; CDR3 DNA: TGTGCCAGCAGCTTAGCGTACGGGACTACCAATGAGCAGTTCTTC
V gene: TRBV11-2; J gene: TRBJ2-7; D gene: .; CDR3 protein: CASSSPSLSYEQYF; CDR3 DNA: TGTGCCAGCAGCTCCCCTTCACTCTCCTACGAGCAGTACTTC